Following are 15 T cell receptor beta chains from one sample sequenced in a study of spatial heterogeneity in lung cancer. TCRdb used MiXCR to reprocess the 5' RACE reads, holding one entry per CDR3 protein. Of about 85,000 distinct CDR3 sequences listed, around 21% are singletons. The sample's time point: sample taken at primary tumor resection. TCRs were sequenced from unsorted whole RNA of tumor, nontumor lung or PBMC. This sample comprised PBMCs, obtained at surgery. The origin of the receptors is a male donor with early-stage non-small cell lung cancer.

The chain is built from TRBV6-6 and TRBJ2-7, with TRBD2 matching over 12 bases. The V gene end was trimmed by 5 bases and the J gene end by 2 bases; junction bases not matched to a gene: 7. The CDR3 contains 16 residues. CDR1 MNHNY and CDR2 SVGAGI come from the germline V gene (reference sequence). The DNA for the CDR3 is TGTGCCAGCAGTAGACTAGCGGGGGCAACCGCCTACGAGCAGTACTTC. Amino acids: CASSRLAGATAYEQYF.

This chain joins TRBV4-1 and TRBJ2-1; 14 nucleotides line up with TRBD2. The CDR3 runs to 16 residues. Germline CDR1 is MGHRA and CDR2 is YSYEKL. J lost 5 bases, V lost 1 base, and 1 base had no gene match. For the CDR3, the DNA is TGCGCCAGCAGCCAAGTGGGACTAGCGGGGGACAATGAGCAGTTCTTC. It is translated as CASSQVGLAGDNEQFF.

This clonotype was recorded at least ten times. The rearrangement uses TRBV25-1 and TRBJ2-1, with TRBD2 as a possible D gene (6 bases). Germline-derived CDR1 and CDR2 are MGHDK and SYGVNS. The germline V and J ends were trimmed by 4 bases and 12 bases, with 16 bases remaining between them. CDR3 size: 13 residues. The CDR3 DNA sequence: TGTGCCAGCAGTGGACTAGTGGGGTCTTGGCAGTTCTTC. Translation gives CASSGLVGSWQFF.

This clonotype was picked up a small number of times. This rearrangement joins TRBV7-2 to TRBJ2-7, with TRBD1 matching over 7 bases. CDR3 length: 15 amino acids. CDR1 SGHTA and CDR2 FQGNSA come from the germline V gene. The J segment lost 2 bases and the V segment lost 6 bases, leaving 10 bases of the junction unmatched. The CDR3 DNA reads TGTGCCAGCAGATCCCAGGGGGACAGTGCCTACGAGCAGTACTTC. Protein: CASRSQGDSAYEQYF.

This clonotype has ten or more counts. This rearrangement joins TRBV2 to TRBJ1-2; tentative D call: TRBD1 (5 bases). The CDR3 is 17 amino acids. V was shortened by 4 bases and J by 6 bases, with 24 bases between the two germline ends. In germline, CDR1 is SNHLY, CDR2 FYNNEI. The CDR3 sequence: CASSVGGTVRGMNGYTF. The DNA of the CDR3 is TGTGCCAGCAGTGTTGGGGGTACAGTCCGGGGCATGAATGGCTACACCTTC.

This clonotype was seen a handful of times. The chain links TRBV5-1 to TRBJ1-1; D is unclear. V was shortened by 1 base and J by 7 bases, with 14 bases between the two germline ends. Germline CDR1 SGHRS, CDR2 YFSETQ. The CDR3 totals 14 residues. The CDR3 coding sequence is TGCGCCAGCAGCTTGCAGGAGGGCCTCTTTGAAGCTTTCTTT. Translation gives CASSLQEGLFEAFF.

This clonotype was seen a handful of times. The chain has TRBV5-1 and TRBJ2-2; 8 bases are shared with TRBD2. The V gene's germline CDR1 is SGHRS and CDR2 YFSETQ. The CDR3 is made up of 16 amino acids. The ends lost 2 bases at V and 0 bases at J; junction bases unmatched: 3. The CDR3 spells CASSFVLAANTGELFF. In DNA form, the CDR3 reads TGCGCCAGCAGCTTCGTACTAGCGGCGAACACCGGGGAGCTGTTTTTT.

This clonotype came up many times. The chain carries TRBV10-3 and TRBJ1-5; D ambiguous. The CDR3 loop spans 8 amino acids. Germline assignment: CDR1 ENHRY and CDR2 SYGVKD. The V and J ends lost 7 bases and 11 bases respectively, with 3 bases between them. CDR3 protein: CAITAQHF. In DNA form, the CDR3 reads TGTGCCATCACGGCCCAGCATTTT.

The V gene is TRBV2, the J gene TRBJ2-1, with D perhaps TRBD1 or TRBD2 (6 bases each). The germline CDR1 and CDR2 sequences are SNHLY and FYNNEI. CDR3 length equals 13 residues. The V end lost 3 bases, the J end lost 9 bases, and 12 bases lay between the germline ends. The CDR3 DNA is TGTGCCAGCAGTGACGGGGGCCTCGGTGAGCAGTTCTTC. This codes for CASSDGGLGEQFF.

This clonotype was seen many times. This chain links TRBV28 with TRBJ2-5; D is undetermined. This CDR3 has 12 amino acids. The V gene's germline CDR1 is MDHEN and CDR2 SYDVKM. With 3 bases removed from V and 2 bases from J, the gap between germline ends came to 4 bases. The CDR3 sequence is CASSLTQETQYF. The CDR3 DNA follows: TGTGCCAGCAGTTTGACACAAGAGACCCAGTACTTC. The whole variable domain, remainder taken from reference TRBV28 and TRBJ2-5, is DVKVTQSSRYLVKRTGEKVFLECVQDMDHENMFWYRQDPGLGLRLIYFSYDVKMKEKGDIPEGYSVSREKKERFSLILESASTNQTSMYLCASSLTQETQYFGPGTRLLVL.

This clonotype was seen at least ten times. The chain joins TRBV5-1 to TRBJ2-7, with D hard to call. Germline V gene data show CDR1 as SGHRS and CDR2 as YFSETQ. V was shortened by 5 bases and J by 4 bases, with 10 bases between the two germline ends. The CDR3 has 12 residues. The CDR3, as DNA: TGCGCCAGCAGACTCGAAGGGTACGAGCAGTACTTC. This encodes CASRLEGYEQYF.

As concerns this clonotype: With a much larger clone just one base away, this may be a read error. The CDR3 loop reads CASSLDNRGTQYF. The CDR3 nucleotides read TGTGCCAGCAGCTTAGACAATCGAGGGACCCAGTACTTC. The J gene is TRBJ2-5, the V gene TRBV7-6, with D uncertain. CDR3 length equals 13 residues. The germline gives CDR1 SGHVS, CDR2 FNYEAQ. With 1 base removed from V and 7 bases from J, the gap between germline ends came to 10 bases.

The rearrangement joins TRBV6-2 or TRBV6-3 to TRBJ1-1, with D tentatively TRBD1 (5 bases). The germline V and J ends were trimmed by 0 bases and 4 bases, with 12 bases remaining between them. Germline V CDR1 and CDR2: MNHEY, SVGEGT. CDR3 length equals 15 residues. This chain's CDR3 is CASSYSNRLGTEAFF. CDR3 coding DNA: TGTGCCAGCAGTTACTCGAACAGGCTGGGCACTGAAGCTTTCTTT.

The table lists this clonotype with many counts. The chain recombines TRBV5-1 with TRBJ2-1; 9 nucleotides match TRBD2. CDR1 is SGHRS and CDR2 is YFSETQ in the germline V gene. J lost 9 bases, V lost 0 bases, and 7 bases had no gene match. This CDR3 has 15 amino acids. As DNA, the CDR3 is TGCGCCAGCAGCTTGGCCCAGGGAGCGGGGGGTGAGCAGTTCTTC. Protein sequence: CASSLAQGAGGEQFF.

There are many counts of this clonotype. CDR3 residues: CATRRSGGANVLTF. Written as DNA, the CDR3 is TGTGCCACTAGACGCAGTGGTGGGGCCAACGTCCTGACTTTC. The chain couples TRBV19 to TRBJ2-6; no clear D gene. Deletions cut 10 bases from V and 3 bases from J, with 13 bases between. Germline values: CDR1 LNHDA, CDR2 SQIVND (reference sequence). The CDR3 sequence is 14 residues long.